Listed below are T cell receptor beta chains from one sample, sequenced in a study of blood T cell repertoires in COVID-19. TCRdb's copy holds only in-frame clones and misses some; the assay was immunoSEQ multiplex PCR. The sample contains approximately 190,000 clones, 82% of which appear only once. The source material was peripheral blood. Receptors originate from a woman in her sixties or seventies with COVID-19, enrolled during active disease. Both conserved end residues are part of each CDR3. A D gene is named only where the DNA matches it firmly. Only some rows state a clone size, as once, few, many or a class for expanded clones.

cdr3_aa: CASSRDSITDTQYF; cdr3_nt: TGCGCCAGCAGCCGGGACTCCATCACAGATACGCAGTATTTT; v_call: TRBV5-1; j_call: TRBJ2-3; d_call: -; clone_size: -
cdr3_aa: CASSFDRTGVDSPLHF; cdr3_nt: TGTGCCAGCAGTTTCGATAGGACAGGGGTGGATTCACCCCTCCACTTT; v_call: TRBV6-5; j_call: TRBJ1-6; d_call: TRBD1; clone_size: once
cdr3_aa: CSAGEDQPQHF; cdr3_nt: TGCAGCGCTGGGGAGGACCAGCCCCAGCATTTT; v_call: TRBV29-1; j_call: TRBJ1-5; d_call: -; clone_size: -
cdr3_aa: CASSFSTGAEQYF; cdr3_nt: TGTGCCAGCAGTTTTTCCACAGGGGCCGAGCAGTACTTC; v_call: TRBV12-3/TRBV12-4; j_call: TRBJ2-7; d_call: TRBD1; clone_size: -
cdr3_aa: CASSAPGGAQSNQPQHF; cdr3_nt: TGTGCCAGCAGCGCACCTGGGGGGGCCCAGAGCAATCAGCCCCAGCATTTT; v_call: TRBV2; j_call: TRBJ1-5; d_call: -; clone_size: -
cdr3_aa: CASSANRGTDTQYF; cdr3_nt: TGTGCCAGCAGCGCGAACAGGGGCACAGATACGCAGTATTTT; v_call: TRBV7-3; j_call: TRBJ2-3; d_call: -; clone_size: -
cdr3_aa: CATSPRGGRLRRQYF; cdr3_nt: TGTGCCACCAGCCCACGAGGAGGGAGGCTCAGACGGCAGTATTTT; v_call: TRBV24-1; j_call: TRBJ2-3; d_call: -; clone_size: -
cdr3_aa: CASSPLKIGSNQPQHF; cdr3_nt: TGTGCCAGCTCACCACTTAAGATCGGTAGCAATCAGCCCCAGCATTTT; v_call: TRBV18; j_call: TRBJ1-5; d_call: -; clone_size: -
cdr3_aa: CASSDRSWQLDTGELFF; cdr3_nt: TGTGCCAGCAGCGATCGGAGTTGGCAGCTGGACACCGGGGAGCTGTTTTTT; v_call: TRBV25-1; j_call: TRBJ2-2; d_call: -; clone_size: -
cdr3_aa: CASRRAIRQGNQPQHF; cdr3_nt: TGCGCCAGCAGACGCGCCATACGACAGGGGAATCAGCCCCAGCATTTT; v_call: TRBV5-1; j_call: TRBJ1-5; d_call: TRBD1; clone_size: -
cdr3_aa: CSAPGFPRYNEQFF; cdr3_nt: TGCAGCGCCCCCGGTTTCCCCCGGTACAATGAGCAGTTCTTC; v_call: TRBV29-1; j_call: TRBJ2-1; d_call: -; clone_size: -
cdr3_aa: CASSIALAQYNEQFF; cdr3_nt: TGTGCCAGTAGTATAGCCCTAGCGCAGTACAATGAGCAGTTCTTC; v_call: TRBV19; j_call: TRBJ2-1; d_call: -; clone_size: -
cdr3_aa: CASSQERDRRGYTF; cdr3_nt: TGCGCCAGCAGCCAAGAGAGGGACAGGCGCGGCTACACCTTC; v_call: TRBV4-3; j_call: TRBJ1-2; d_call: TRBD1; clone_size: many
cdr3_aa: CASSPQGAGYNTGELFF; cdr3_nt: TGTGCCAGCAGTCCCCAGGGAGCGGGCTATAACACCGGGGAGCTGTTTTTT; v_call: TRBV28; j_call: TRBJ2-2; d_call: -; clone_size: -
cdr3_aa: CASSSSQTGGSGNTIYF; cdr3_nt: TGTGCCAGCAGTTCCAGCCAGACAGGGGGCTCTGGAAACACCATATATTTT; v_call: TRBV27; j_call: TRBJ1-3; d_call: TRBD1; clone_size: -
cdr3_aa: CASSLGTDYNEQFF; cdr3_nt: TGTGCCAGCAGCTTAGGGACAGATTACAATGAGCAGTTCTTC; v_call: TRBV11-2; j_call: TRBJ2-1; d_call: -; clone_size: -
cdr3_aa: CASRTGGAGGSGANVLTF; cdr3_nt: TGTGCCAGCAGGACCGGAGGAGCGGGAGGCTCTGGGGCCAACGTCCTGACTTTC; v_call: TRBV28; j_call: TRBJ2-6; d_call: TRBD2; clone_size: -
cdr3_aa: CAWSVLTGSTDTQYF; cdr3_nt: TGTGCCTGGAGTGTACTTACGGGGAGCACAGATACGCAGTATTTT; v_call: TRBV30; j_call: TRBJ2-3; d_call: -; clone_size: -
cdr3_aa: CASSTPDRVGGNTIYF; cdr3_nt: TGTGCCAGCAGCACTCCGGACAGGGTGGGAGGAAACACCATATATTTT; v_call: TRBV7-6; j_call: TRBJ1-3; d_call: TRBD1; clone_size: -
cdr3_aa: CASSLAGGSNEKLFF; cdr3_nt: TGTGCCAGCAGCTTAGCAGGGGGCTCTAATGAAAAACTGTTTTTT; v_call: TRBV7-2; j_call: TRBJ1-4; d_call: TRBD1; clone_size: -
cdr3_aa: CASGSRDRGLEQPQHF; cdr3_nt: TGTGCCAGCGGATCCCGGGACAGGGGGCTTGAACAGCCCCAGCATTTT; v_call: TRBV28; j_call: TRBJ1-5; d_call: TRBD1; clone_size: -
cdr3_aa: CASSLEGQGEYQPQHF; cdr3_nt: TGTGCCAGCAGTCTCGAAGGACAGGGGGAATATCAGCCCCAGCATTTT; v_call: TRBV14; j_call: TRBJ1-5; d_call: TRBD1; clone_size: -
cdr3_aa: CASRRGQNSYGYTF; cdr3_nt: TGTGCCAGTCGAAGGGGACAGAACAGCTATGGCTACACCTTC; v_call: TRBV19; j_call: TRBJ1-2; d_call: TRBD1; clone_size: -
cdr3_aa: CASKDRALNTEAFF; cdr3_nt: TGTGCCAGCAAAGACAGAGCCTTGAACACTGAAGCTTTCTTT; v_call: TRBV6-4; j_call: TRBJ1-1; d_call: -; clone_size: -
cdr3_aa: CASSFPGRAGEQFF; cdr3_nt: TGTGCCAGCAGCTTTCCCGGGAGGGCCGGTGAGCAGTTCTTC; v_call: TRBV5-6; j_call: TRBJ2-1; d_call: TRBD2; clone_size: -